Presented here are 3 T cell receptor beta chains from one specimen sequenced in a study of T cells after somatic rescue of genetic block. Method: immunoSEQ multiplex PCR; TCRdb's copy keeps in-frame clones and lacks some. The sample shows about 88,000 clones, about 90% of them seen only once. Sequenced material: peripheral blood mononuclear cells (PBMCs). Every receptor here comes from a woman under 30.

CDR3 in amino acids: CASSRQGTDTQYF. Written as DNA, the CDR3 is TGTGCCAGCAGCCGACAGGGTACAGATACGCAGTATTTT. The genes are TRBV11-3 and TRBJ2-3; 7 nucleotides agree with TRBD1. Germline V gives CDR1 SGHNT, CDR2 YENEEA. Unmatched junction bases numbered 2, after V lost 5 bases and J lost 3 bases. This CDR3 region has 13 residues. The complete variable domain, with remaining parts taken from reference TRBV11-3 and TRBJ2-3, reads EAGVVQSPRYKIIEKKQPVAFWCNPISGHNTLYWYLQNLGQGPELLIRYENEEAVDDSQLPKDRFSAERLKGVDSTLKIQPAELGDSAVYLCASSRQGTDTQYFGPGTRLTVL.

The chain is built from TRBV10-3 and TRBJ1-1; D not resolved. There are 14 residues in the CDR3. Germline V gene data show CDR1 as ENHRY and CDR2 as SYGVKD. Trimming took off 0 bases at V and 5 bases at J, with 10 bases between the two ends. Here the CDR3 reads CAISESVARTEAFF. The CDR3 nucleotides are TGTGCCATCAGTGAGTCTGTTGCGAGGACTGAAGCTTTCTTT.

The chain couples TRBV7-9 to TRBJ2-1; 10 nucleotides align to TRBD2. Trimming took 5 bases from V and 1 from J; bases not matched to a gene: 8. CDR3 length equals 17 residues. Germline CDR1 SEHNR, CDR2 FQNEAQ (reference sequence). CDR3 DNA: TGTGCCAGCAGCGAATTCGGGACTAGCGAGTCCTACAATGAGCAGTTCTTC. Amino acids: CASSEFGTSESYNEQFF.